This T cell receptor (delta chain) is drawn from a study of γδ T cells in repeated Plasmodium falciparum infection. TCRdb re-analyzed the multiplex PCR reads via CATT. The sample has 93,000 or so delta-chain clones, 0.9% to 1% seen once. The V gene's germline CDR1 is TSWWSYY and CDR2 QGS. This CDR3 is built from 18 residues. Trimming shortened V by 1 base and J by 0 bases, and 18 bases separated the two germline ends. This clone is medium-sized within its sample. The antigen is undetermined. The same CDR3 arises from other DNA sequences in this sample as well. Study-level results: Vgamma9/Vdelta2+ repertoires stayed stably polyclonal over time and infection.

Bulk repertoires came from Vgamma9/Vdelta2+ or Vdelta2-negative gammadelta T cells flow-sorted from PBMC. Sequencing used gamma-delta T cells from blood. The receptor comes from a pool of human donors (malaria-infected and uninfected, not separated). The chain employs TRDV1 and TRDJ1; no definite D call. The CDR3, as DNA: TGTGCTCTTGGGGAACGAGGAAGGCGAGCGCTTTACACCGATAAACTCATCTTT. It specifies CALGERGRRALYTDKLIF.